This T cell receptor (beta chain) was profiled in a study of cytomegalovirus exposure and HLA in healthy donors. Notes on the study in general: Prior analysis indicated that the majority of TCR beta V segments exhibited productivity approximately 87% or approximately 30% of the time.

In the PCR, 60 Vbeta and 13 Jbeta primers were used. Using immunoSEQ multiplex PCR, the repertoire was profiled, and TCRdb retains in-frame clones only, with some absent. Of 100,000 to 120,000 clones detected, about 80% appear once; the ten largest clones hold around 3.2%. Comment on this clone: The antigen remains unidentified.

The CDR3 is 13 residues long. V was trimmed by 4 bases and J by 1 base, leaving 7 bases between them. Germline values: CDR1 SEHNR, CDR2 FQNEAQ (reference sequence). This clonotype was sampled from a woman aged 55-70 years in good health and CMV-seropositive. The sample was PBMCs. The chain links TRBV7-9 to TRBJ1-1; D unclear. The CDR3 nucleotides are TGTGCCAGCAGCTCACGACAGAACACTGAAGCTTTCTTT. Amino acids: CASSSRQNTEAFF.